What follows describes a single T cell receptor beta chain. CDR1 and CDR2 from the germline V gene are SEHNR and FQNEAQ (reference sequence). The CDR3 has 12 amino acids. Trimming removed 2 bases at V and 9 bases at J, with 10 bases between. Source study methods: Scientists estimated how many nucleated cells there were by amplifying reference gene primers. Profiling relied on immunoSEQ multiplex PCR, and the TCRdb table lists in-frame clones only, not all of them. Clone size and V and J calls were adopted from that table, with D and trimming inferred from the DNA. The sample gives about 270,000 clones, around 88% of which show up once; over 1% is in the top ten. The data originate from a study of blood T cell repertoires in COVID-19. Turning to the study itself: Sources were T cells, B-cell-depleted T cells, or PBMCs; the material itself was cDNA or gDNA.

This clonotype was sampled from a woman aged 40 to 49 with acute COVID-19. V and J are TRBV7-9 and TRBJ1-1; D is possibly TRBD1 (6 bases). Sequenced material: PBMCs or T cells enriched from blood (not recorded which). The CDR3 coding sequence is TGTGCCAGCAGCTTAAGGGGGACACAAGCTTTCTTT. Its translation: CASSLRGTQAFF.